This TCR beta chain was recorded in a study of blood T cell repertoires in COVID-19 (dated by TCRdb to 2020 to 2022). As for the study more broadly: Samples covering the acute and convalescent phases of COVID-19 were provided by collaborators in the United States, Italy and Spain. The dataset comprised deeply sampled blood TCRbeta repertoires from subjects exposed to, actively infected with, or recovered from COVID-19. The repertoires were released in a freely available public database intended as a resource for research on the immune response to SARS-CoV-2. Sample metadata almost always included a de-identified subject ID, COVID-19 status, age in years and sex. The samples were drawn from the first 160 participants of the ongoing ImmuneRACE study and from roughly 1,300 subjects provided by 6 global collaborators. The material from the prospective study consisted of cDNA or gDNA derived from T cells, B-cell-depleted T cells, or PBMCs. Where HLA class I and class II types were available, the types were taken from metadata supplied by the sample provider, not from assay-based typing. General conclusions and limits of the study: How much clinical and demographic metadata was included differed by source and by participant, and the metadata was provided uncurated.

About this clone: Its antigen is currently not known. The input lacks base qualities; no much larger clone sits a single base away.

TCRbeta CDR3 regions were amplified from genomic DNA using the immunoSEQ Assay, a bias-controlled multiplex PCR. On the authors' methods: The number of nucleated cells in each sample was estimated from the amplification of reference gene primers within the assay. To quantify the absolute abundance of each unique TCRbeta CDR3 rearrangement, sequence reads were collapsed and filtered. For each sample, productive Simpson clonality was calculated as the square root of Simpson's diversity index across productive rearrangements. As stored in TCRdb, this immuneACCESS dataset retains in-frame rearrangements with V and J assigned. A fraction of the clones does not appear; measured against another copy, unresolved V genes explain less than half of the discrepancy, and the remainder lacks a known reason. The V and J calls and clone size were taken over from that table, and D and trimming were inferred from the DNA. This sample comprises approximately 200,000 clones, 84% of them detected only once. 5% to 6.5% of the sample rests with the top ten.

The CDR3 holds 14 amino acids from the cysteine to the phenylalanine. Left in the record is the CDR3 DNA by itself, 42 bases read in frame from the first base. As encoded in the germline V gene (reference sequence), CDR1 is SEHNR while CDR2 is FQNEAQ. Clipping removes 5 bases from V and 6 bases from J, with 9 as the unmatched junction base count. Another Seattle source contributed samples from volunteer blood donors who had recovered from COVID-19. Each collaborating institution followed its own protocols to collect whole blood in K2EDTA tubes. For TCRbeta analysis, collaborator samples were shipped as frozen whole blood, as isolated PBMCs, or as DNA extracted from either sample type.

The receptor was derived from a woman aged 55-69 years who had recovered from COVID-19. The sequence links TRBV7-9 to TRBJ1-1, with 7 central nucleotides matching TRBD1. Material: peripheral blood. The bases are TGTGCCAGCAGCCAAACAGGGGAAACCTCTGAAGCTTTCTTT. This encodes CASSQTGETSEAFF.